This T cell receptor (beta chain) was documented in a study of blood T cell repertoires in COVID-19 (dated by TCRdb to 2020 to 2021). Looking at the study overall: Samples covering the acute and convalescent phases of COVID-19 were provided by collaborators in the United States, Italy and Spain. The prospective study material was composed of cDNA or gDNA derived from T cells, B-cell-depleted T cells, or PBMCs. Subjects who had been exposed to COVID-19, were actively infected with it, or had recovered from it provided the deeply sampled blood TCRbeta repertoires that made up the dataset. The repertoires were made available in a free public database intended to serve as a resource for research on the immune response to SARS-CoV-2. Samples came from the ongoing ImmuneRACE study (first 160 participants) plus 1,254 subjects from 6 global collaborators. A de-identified subject ID, COVID-19 status, age in years and sex were almost always included in the sample metadata. HLA class I and class II types, where available, came from metadata supplied by the sample provider rather than from assay-based typing. What the work shows at the level of the full study, not this receptor alone: The amount of clinical and demographic metadata varied by source and participant and was provided uncurated.

From cysteine to phenylalanine, the CDR3 is 16 amino acids long. The retained sequence is limited to the CDR3, 48 bases, with the frame set at the first base. From the germline V gene, CDR1 is KGHSH and CDR2 is LQKENI. A distance of 14 bases separates the germline ends of V and J, which lose 1 base and 2 bases respectively. The collaborating institutions used their own protocols to collect whole blood in K2EDTA tubes. For TCRbeta analysis, collaborators shipped samples in one of three forms: frozen whole blood, isolated PBMCs, or DNA extracted from either of those sample types. TCRbeta CDR3 regions were amplified from genomic DNA by means of the immunoSEQ Assay, a bias-controlled multiplex PCR. Processing in the source paper ran as follows. Within the assay, amplification of reference gene primers was used to estimate how many nucleated cells each sample contained. Sequence reads were collapsed and filtered to measure the absolute abundance of every unique TCRbeta CDR3 rearrangement. For each sample, productive Simpson clonality was calculated by taking the square root of Simpson's diversity index across productive rearrangements. TCRdb limited this immuneACCESS table to in-frame rearrangements with V and J called. A share of clones is missing; checked studies link under half to unresolved V genes, and the rest is unexplained. D and trimming were read from the DNA, whereas the V and J calls and clone size are those reported in that table. Here the sample has a few hundred thousand clones; about 86% occur a single time. The top ten clonotypes cover about 2.4% of the sample.

This clone has only one observation. Its antigen specificity is not known. No base quality information exists; no much larger clone differs at one position. The chain employs TRBV18 and TRBJ1-2, with no D gene named confidently. The origin of this receptor is a woman aged 55-69 years with acute or convalescent COVID-19. The sequenced sample was peripheral blood. In nucleotide form, the sequence is TGTGCCAGCTCACCACTACAGTCCAATTACAACTATGGCTACACCTTC. Its product reads: CASSPLQSNYNYGYTF.